The 13 T cell receptor beta chains presented below share a single source sample, sequenced in a study of T cell changes during pregnancy in multiple sclerosis. Sequencing was performed with immunoSEQ multiplex PCR; in TCRdb, only in-frame clones are kept and a portion is missing. The data show some 67,000 clones, with around 90% seen just once and more than 1.2% held by the top ten. This material consisted of peripheral blood, taken after pregnancy. These receptor sequences come from a female donor with multiple sclerosis, enrolled in a pregnancy study.

The rearrangement uses TRBV28 and TRBJ2-7, with no clear D. Germline V gene lookup returns CDR1 MDHEN and CDR2 SYDVKM. Trimming removed 2 bases from V and 6 bases from J, with 5 bases in between. The CDR3 is 11 amino acids. The CDR3 loop is CASSLGVEQYF. DNA for the CDR3: TGTGCCAGCAGTTTAGGAGTCGAGCAGTACTTC. Based on the CDR3 plus reference TRBV28 and TRBJ2-7, the full variable domain is DVKVTQSSRYLVKRTGEKVFLECVQDMDHENMFWYRQDPGLGLRLIYFSYDVKMKEKGDIPEGYSVSREKKERFSLILESASTNQTSMYLCASSLGVEQYFGPGTRLTVT.

This clone was recorded only once. The J gene is TRBJ1-1, the V gene TRBV6-4, with TRBD1 matching over 8 bases. Germline CDR1 reads MRHNA; CDR2 reads SNTAGT. V shed 2 bases, J shed 5 bases, and the junction held 7 bases outside the gene matches. The CDR3 covers 15 residues. The CDR3 DNA follows: TGTGCCAGCAGTGACCCAGGGGGCGCGAGGACTGAAGCTTTCTTT. Encoded protein: CASSDPGGARTEAFF.

This chain links TRBV6-5 with TRBJ2-5, with 7 nucleotides matching TRBD2. The CDR3 is made up of 15 amino acids. The trim removed 6 bases at V and 5 bases at J, leaving 12 bases unmatched. Germline assignment: CDR1 MNHEY and CDR2 SVGAGI. The CDR3 nucleotides read TGTGCCAGCAGCCAGAACTCGGGAGGCGGGGAGACCCAGTACTTC. It specifies CASSQNSGGGETQYF.

This clone was observed a handful of times. The chain links TRBV7-9 to TRBJ1-1, with TRBD1 matching 8 bases. This CDR3 is built from 14 residues. The junction had 3 bases not matched to a gene; V was cut back by 5 bases and J by 1 base. Germline V gene lookup returns CDR1 SEHNR and CDR2 FQNEAQ (reference sequence). This CDR3 reads CASSRGQGNTEAFF. CDR3 nucleotides: TGTGCCAGCAGCCGTGGACAGGGGAACACTGAAGCTTTCTTT.

V is TRBV2 and J is TRBJ2-1; 9 nucleotides line up with TRBD2. The CDR3 contains 13 residues. The germline CDR1 and CDR2 sequences are SNHLY and FYNNEI. The V gene end was trimmed by 4 bases and the J gene end by 8 bases; junction bases not matched to a gene: 3. The CDR3, as DNA: TGTGCCAGCAGTGGCGGGAGGGGGCATGAGCAGTTCTTC. Amino acids: CASSGGRGHEQFF.

This clone was recorded once. The chain employs TRBV7-9 and TRBJ2-5, with no clear D. CDR1 and CDR2 from the germline V gene are SEHNR and FQNEAQ (reference sequence). Deletions cut 0 bases from V and 3 bases from J, with 8 bases between. CDR3 length equals 14 residues. CDR3 nucleotide sequence: TGTGCCAGCAGCTTAGCGCGAGAGAAAGAGACCCAGTACTTC. Encoded protein: CASSLAREKETQYF. Filled out from reference TRBV7-9 and TRBJ2-5, the complete variable domain reads DTGVSQNPRHKITKRGQNVTFRCDPISEHNRLYWYRQTLGQGPEFLTYFQNEAQLEKSRLLSDRFSAERPKGSFSTLEIQRTEQGDSAMYLCASSLAREKETQYFGPGTRLLVL.

V is TRBV9 and J is TRBJ2-7; 8 bases are a match to TRBD1. The CDR3 is 16 residues long. Germline V gives CDR1 SGDLS, CDR2 YYNGEE. V lost 0 bases to trimming and J lost 3 bases; unmatched junction nucleotides: 8. CDR3 residues: CASSVVGQGKDYEQYF. CDR3 nucleotide sequence: TGTGCCAGCAGCGTAGTTGGACAGGGAAAAGACTACGAGCAGTACTTC.

V and J are TRBV5-4 and TRBJ2-4; 11 bases match TRBD2. Trimming took 3 bases from V and 9 from J; bases not matched to a gene: 5. Germline CDR1 reads SGHNT; CDR2 reads YYREEE (reference sequence). There are 14 residues in the CDR3. CDR3 DNA: TGTGCCAGCAGCTCGCCGGGACTAGCGGCCATTCAGTACTTC. Translating gives CASSSPGLAAIQYF.

V and J are TRBV19 and TRBJ2-1; TRBD2 might be the D (6 bases). This CDR3 has 14 residues. Trimming removed 3 bases at V and 6 bases at J, with 12 bases between. Germline V gives CDR1 LNHDA, CDR2 SQIVND (reference sequence). The CDR3 protein is CASSILTRANEQFF. The CDR3 region has the DNA TGTGCCAGTAGTATTCTGACTAGGGCCAATGAGCAGTTCTTC.

This chain joins TRBV1 and TRBJ2-7; the listed D gene, TRBD2, was not tested against the DNA. TRBV1 has pseudogene status. The CDR3 consists of 13 residues. The CDR3 DNA reads TGCACCAGCAGCCCCGGACTAGTCTACGAGCAGTACTTC. Translating gives CTSSPGLVYEQYF.

This chain connects TRBV5-1 to TRBJ2-1, with 9 bases identical to TRBD2. The V gene's germline CDR1 is SGHRS and CDR2 YFSETQ. V trimming: 0 bases; J trimming: 10 bases; junction bases outside the gene matches: 8. This CDR3 has 15 amino acids. The CDR3 spells CASSLAASGVGEQFF. As DNA, the CDR3 is TGCGCCAGCAGCTTGGCGGCTAGCGGGGTTGGGGAGCAGTTCTTC.

The chain employs TRBV2 and TRBJ1-1, with 9 bases lining up with TRBD1. The CDR3 is 13 residues long. Trimming removed 9 bases from V and 5 bases from J; junction bases left unmatched: 7. In germline, CDR1 is SNHLY, CDR2 FYNNEI. CDR3 sequence reads: CASHRGPGTEAFF. CDR3 DNA: TGTGCCAGTCACAGGGGGCCGGGTACTGAAGCTTTCTTT.

Here the CDR3 reads CASSLGQKVSDTQYF. The CDR3 nucleotides read TGTGCCAGCAGCTTGGGACAGAAAGTATCAGATACGCAGTATTTT. V gene TRBV7-2 combines with J gene TRBJ2-3, with 7 bases matching TRBD1. Germline values: CDR1 SGHTA, CDR2 FQGNSA. The trim removed 3 bases at V and 4 bases at J, leaving 7 bases unmatched. This CDR3 has 15 residues.